This TCR beta chain was sequenced during a study of blood T cell repertoires in COVID-19. The study drew participants aged about 18 to 95 years from under 30 US areas. Assignment of participants to cohorts was predicated upon participant-reported clinical history. A COVID-19 case had been met by exposed participants during the 2 weeks before study entry. In the source study's methods: Researchers report that nucleated cell counts were estimated from reference gene primer amplification. Using immunoSEQ multiplex PCR, the repertoire was profiled, and TCRdb retains in-frame clones only, with some absent. V and J calls and clone size are copied from that table; D and trimming were computed from the DNA. Here the sample spans over 200,000 clones, around nine tenths being singletons. The sequence derives from a woman aged 30 to 39 who had been exposed to COVID-19. Sequenced: PBMCs or T cells enriched from blood (not recorded which).

DNA for the CDR3: TGTGCCAGTAGTAAATCGACAGGGATGAATTCACCCCTCCACTTT. Protein: CASSKSTGMNSPLHF. V gene TRBV19 combines with J gene TRBJ1-6; 7 bases fit TRBD1. This CDR3 is 15 amino acids long. J gave up 7 bases and V 4 bases, and 7 bases lay outside the gene matches. The germline V gene encodes CDR1 LNHDA and CDR2 SQIVND (reference sequence).